This TCR beta chain emerged from a study of T cells in Graves' hyperthyroidism and ophthalmopathy. On the study more broadly: Peripheral blood was taken when the disease was first diagnosed, before any treatment began.

V was cut by 1 base and J by 4 bases, with 6 bases left in between. Per germline, CDR1 SGHTA and CDR2 FQGNSA. This CDR3 comprises 13 residues. For Graves' hyperthyroidism to be stable, ophthalmopathy could not progress within 18 months. Diagnostic assessment was based on clinical symptoms, serum thyroxine and TRAb, thyroid ultrasound and orbital computed tomography. TCR beta CDR3 regions were amplified from RNA. HTBI primers were employed in a first-round RT-PCR of the TCR CDR3. One entry per CDR3 protein results from TCRdb running MiXCR on the multiplex PCR reads. This table has around 620,000 distinct CDR3 sequences, around 15% appearing once. This clonotype was seen at least ten times. Its antigen is unidentified. Study-wide results and caveats: Clonotypes that were expanded in thyroid above 0.001 mostly appeared in blood too.

Sequencing used blood. The source of this sequence is a young woman with Graves' hyperthyroidism. This chain connects TRBV7-2 to TRBJ2-3; unclear D gene. The CDR3 bases are TGTGCCAGCAGCTTAGGCTCGTCAGATACGCAGTATTTT. As protein: CASSLGSSDTQYF.